This T cell receptor (beta chain) was sequenced during a study of CD8 T cells in Susac syndrome. RNA, at about 0.45 to 1 ug, was reverse transcribed with random hexamers. TCRdb reprocessed the immunoSEQ multiplex PCR reads via MiXCR and lists one record per CDR3 protein. The data show some 140,000 distinct CDR3 sequences, with over 90% seen just once and under 0.2% held by the top ten. The CDR3 runs to 13 residues. Trimming removed 6 bases from V and 3 bases from J; junction bases left unmatched: 3. This rearrangement joins TRBV12-3 or TRBV12-4 to TRBJ1-2, with 8 bases that match TRBD1. This receptor was identified in a human donor with Susac syndrome. The specimen was CD8+ T cells from PBMCs. CDR3 in amino acids: CASRPGGYYGYTF. DNA for the CDR3: TGTGCCAGCAGACCAGGGGGCTACTATGGCTACACCTTC.